This is a list of T cell receptor beta chains from one sample in a study of CD8 T cells in ankylosing spondylitis. Each CDR3 protein gets one entry after TCRdb re-called the 5' RACE reads with MiXCR. The profile shows under 200,000 distinct CDR3 sequences, 10% to 15% of them singletons. The sample was blood, either unsorted or a sorted T cell fraction (not recorded which). The receptors were sampled from a female donor with ankylosing spondylitis or in good health (not recorded which). Each CDR3 is given with its conserved first and last residue. The D gene is left open where the match is weak. A row's size may be missing; if present it is once, few, many or a size class.

D: TRBD1
V: TRBV3-1
J: TRBJ1-3
size: many
length: 16
CDR3: CASSQTDRGPGNTIYF
DNA: TGTGCCAGCAGCCAAACTGACAGGGGGCCTGGAAACACCATATATTTT

D: TRBD1
V: TRBV12-3/TRBV12-4
J: TRBJ2-5
size: many
length: 14
CDR3: CASSNGQGSETQYF
DNA: TGTGCCAGCAGCAACGGACAGGGATCGGAGACCCAGTACTTC

D: TRBD1
V: TRBV12-3/TRBV12-4
J: TRBJ1-4
size: many
length: 14
CDR3: CASRKTGAPEKLFF
DNA: TGTGCCAGCAGGAAGACAGGGGCCCCTGAAAAACTGTTTTTT

D: -
V: TRBV7-8
J: TRBJ2-7
size: few
length: 14
CDR3: CASRGRPSSYEQYF
DNA: TGTGCCAGCAGGGGAAGACCGAGCTCCTACGAGCAGTACTTC

D: -
V: TRBV6-5
J: TRBJ2-3
size: many
length: 15
CDR3: CASSYSSGNTDTQYF
DNA: TGTGCCAGCAGTTATTCTTCAGGAAACACAGATACGCAGTATTTT

D: TRBD1
V: TRBV6-1
J: TRBJ1-5
size: few
length: 15
CDR3: CASLRDRGVNQPQHF
DNA: TGTGCCAGCCTTCGGGACAGGGGGGTCAATCAGCCCCAGCATTTT

D: -
V: TRBV6-7
J: TRBJ2-2
size: many
length: 17
CDR3: CASSYSPGPTNTGELFF
DNA: TGTGCCAGCAGTTACTCCCCAGGCCCGACGAACACCGGGGAGCTGTTTTTT

D: -
V: TRBV20-1
J: TRBJ2-1
size: -
length: 14
CDR3: CSARDFREYNEQFF
DNA: TGCAGTGCTAGAGATTTCCGGGAGTACAATGAGCAGTTCTTC

D: TRBD2
V: TRBV7-2
J: TRBJ2-1
size: many
length: 14
CDR3: CASSLTSGGNEQFF
DNA: TGTGCCAGCAGCCTCACTAGCGGGGGCAATGAGCAGTTCTTC

D: TRBD1
V: TRBV12-3/TRBV12-4
J: TRBJ1-1
size: many
length: 14
CDR3: CASSFSGGNTEAFF
DNA: TGTGCCAGCAGTTTCTCAGGGGGGAACACTGAAGCTTTCTTT